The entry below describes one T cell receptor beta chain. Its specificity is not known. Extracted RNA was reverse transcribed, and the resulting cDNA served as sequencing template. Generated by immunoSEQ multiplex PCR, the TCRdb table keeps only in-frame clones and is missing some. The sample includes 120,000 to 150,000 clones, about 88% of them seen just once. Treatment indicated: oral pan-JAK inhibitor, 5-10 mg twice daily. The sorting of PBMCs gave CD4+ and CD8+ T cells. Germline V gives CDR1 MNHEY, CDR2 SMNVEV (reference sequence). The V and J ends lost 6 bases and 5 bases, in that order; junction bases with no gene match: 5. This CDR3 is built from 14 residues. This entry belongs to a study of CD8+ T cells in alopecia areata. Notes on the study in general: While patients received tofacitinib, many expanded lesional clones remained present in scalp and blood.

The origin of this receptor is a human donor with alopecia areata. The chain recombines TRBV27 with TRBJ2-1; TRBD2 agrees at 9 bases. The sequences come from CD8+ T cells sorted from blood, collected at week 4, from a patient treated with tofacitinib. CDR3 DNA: TGTGCCAGCAGATTCGGACTAGCGCACAATGAGCAGTTCTTC. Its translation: CASRFGLAHNEQFF.